This T cell receptor beta chain was identified during a study of a mutant IDH1 vaccine in newly diagnosed glioma. As for the study in general: Most patients had received both radiotherapy and temozolomide, the prior options being radiotherapy, temozolomide, or both.

Time point: baseline, week 1 (first vaccination visit). The sample's treatment: pre-vaccination baseline after standard-of-care therapy. New WHO grade 3 or 4 IDH1-mutant, ATRX-lost astrocytomas were present in all donors. Germline V gene sequence: CDR1 SNHLY, CDR2 FYNNEI. V lost 3 bases and J lost 2, with 13 bases in between. CDR3 length: 15 residues. Worth noting for this clone: Its antigen is currently unknown.

Here immunoSEQ multiplex PCR was the method, and the copy in TCRdb shows in-frame clones only, minus some. Of tens of thousands of clones detected, around 88% appear once; the ten largest clones hold 4.6%. Study findings and constraints: It seemed that pseudoprogression was not linked to changes in the top peripheral T cell clonotypes.

The sequence came from a woman between 18 and 30 years old with glioma. Some clones in this sample may be carry-over from other donors' samples. J is TRBJ1-2 and V is TRBV2; D is undetermined. Sequences were derived from peripheral blood mononuclear cells (PBMCs), sampled from a glioma patient treated with radiotherapy, temozolomide or both. Written as DNA, the CDR3 is TGTGCCAGCAGTGAGGCCGTGACCTTGAACTATGGCTACACCTTC. It specifies CASSEAVTLNYGYTF.